This T cell receptor beta chain was profiled in a study of T-cell reconstitution after alpha-beta-depleted transplantation in children. This CDR3 region has 13 residues. V lost 6 bases, J lost 0 bases, and 8 bases lay in between. Germline V lookup: CDR1 MNHNS, CDR2 SASEGT. Library preparation (for TCRbeta) was performed with unique molecular identifiers. TCRdb re-derived calls from the PCR reads in MiXCR, one entry per CDR3 protein. The sample includes roughly 500,000 distinct CDR3 sequences, over 25% of them seen just once. The sample in question was PBMCs from the stem cell graft donor, obtained from the stem cell graft. The TCR sequence derives from a human donor who donated a stem cell graft to a child with aplastic anemia. This sequence joins TRBV6-1 and TRBJ1-1; D is uncertain. CDR3 coding DNA: TGTGCCAGCAGCCGAGAAATGAACACTGAAGCTTTCTTT. This codes for CASSREMNTEAFF.